This TCR beta chain came from a study of T-cell reconstitution after alpha-beta-depleted transplantation in children listed by TCRdb under 2016. Describing the broader study: Using TCR repertoire profiling, the study followed T-cell immune reconstitution in a quantitative way in children after TCRalphabeta/CD19-depleted allogeneic hematopoietic cell transplantation.

The library was prepared using PCR. TCRdb records Illumina HiSeq 2500 as the sequencer. Molecular barcoding was employed in the preparation of TCR libraries, with unique molecular identifiers being used to normalize TCRbeta repertoire quantification. TCRdb reprocessed the public reads (quality trimming at Q25 with fastp, clone calling with MiXCR) and kept in-frame beta chains. CDR3 protein sequences are deduplicated, and each keeps its most common genes and DNA. This sample is represented by 250,000 to 400,000 distinct CDR3 sequences; around 25% of them were singletons. About 10% of the sample is in the top ten clones. Sample treatment or condition, as interpreted from the label and publication: allogeneic hematopoietic cell transplantation with graft depleted of TCRalphabeta T cells and CD19 B cells. The children who served as transplant recipients had been given grafts of TCRalphabeta/CD19-depleted allogeneic hematopoietic cells.

Details on this clonotype: The specificity of this receptor is unknown. Base qualities are not at hand, and no much larger clone is one base apart.

Study-wide findings and limitations: The high TCRbeta diversity at day 60 in some patients was ascribed to recipient T cells and intrathymic progenitors that had survived conditioning. The frequencies of hyperexpanded clones fell over the following months, and after one year, T-cell counts and TCRbeta diversity were mostly attributed to newly produced T cells. The apparently early alphabetaT-cell count recovery about two months after transplant was reportedly dependent on only several hundred rapidly expanded clones derived from non-depleted graft cells.

The CDR3 measures 15 amino acids from cysteine to phenylalanine. The retained sequence is limited to the CDR3, 45 bases, with the frame set at the first base. CDR1 and CDR2 (LNHDA, SQIVND) derive from the germline V gene (reference sequence). V drops 1 base and J drops 0 bases, leaving 10 bases in between. This receptor was identified in a male patient younger than 18 who had a stem cell transplant for acute lymphoblastic leukemia, so the T cells may come from the graft donor. Sequenced here: PBMCs, mostly from graft donor cells, sampled 180 days after TCRalphabeta/CD19-depleted stem cell transplant. The chain joins TRBV19 to TRBJ2-7; confidence is insufficient to name the D gene. The encoded CDR3 is CASSIGAASSYEQYF. The DNA sequence follows: TGTGCCAGTAGTATAGGGGCAGCAAGCTCCTACGAGCAGTACTTC. Supplemented by the reference TRBV19 and TRBJ2-7 proteins around the CDR3, the complete variable domain is DGGITQSPKYLFRKEGQNVTLSCEQNLNHDAMYWYRQDPGQGLRLIYYSQIVNDFQKGDIAEGYSVSREKKESFPLTVTSAQKNPTAFYLCASSIGAASSYEQYFGPGTRLTVT.